A single sample gave rise to the 18 T cell receptor beta chains below, sequenced in a study of CD8+ T cells in alopecia areata. Treatment described: oral pan-JAK inhibitor, 5-10 mg twice daily. RNA extraction was followed by reverse transcription into cDNA, which acted as the sequencing template. Using immunoSEQ multiplex PCR, the repertoire was profiled, and TCRdb retains in-frame clones only, with some absent. In the table there are over 150,000 clones, roughly 64% of which are singletons. The specimen comprised CD8+ T cells sorted from blood, sampled at week 24, from a patient treated with tofacitinib. Every receptor here comes from a human donor with alopecia areata.

This sequence joins TRBV29-1 and TRBJ1-3, with unresolved D. Germline V gene data show CDR1 as SQVTM and CDR2 as ANQGSEA. The CDR3 spans 13 residues. V was trimmed by 0 bases and J by 5 bases, leaving 8 bases between them. The CDR3 bases are TGCAGCGTTGAAGATTTGGCTAGAAACACCATATATTTT. This translates into CSVEDLARNTIYF.

The CDR3 DNA reads TGTGCCAGCTCACCACCTACGCTCGAGCAGTACTTC. It is translated as CASSPPTLEQYF. The rearrangement uses TRBV18 and TRBJ2-7; the D is unclear. V shed 0 bases and J shed 6 bases, with 6 bases lying between them. CDR1 is KGHSH and CDR2 is LQKENI in the germline V gene. This CDR3 is 12 amino acids long.

V is TRBV2 and J is TRBJ2-7; D gene ambiguous. The germline V and J ends were trimmed by 10 bases and 3 bases, with 7 bases remaining between them. Germline V gene sequence: CDR1 SNHLY, CDR2 FYNNEI. The CDR3 is made up of 10 amino acids. The CDR3 spells CATALYEQYF. In nucleotides, the CDR3 is TGTGCCACCGCCCTCTACGAGCAGTACTTC.

The chain has TRBV4-1 and TRBJ1-2; D unclear. From germline, CDR1 is MGHRA and CDR2 YSYEKL. V lost 3 bases, J lost 3 bases, and 11 bases lay in between. The CDR3 runs to 14 residues. The DNA of the CDR3 is TGCGCCAGCAGCCAGCGGCCCCTGGACTATGGCTACACCTTC. Translation: CASSQRPLDYGYTF.

CDR3 bases: TGTGCCAGCAGTTACTCGAGACACAAAGCCAAAAACATTCAGTACTTC. This encodes CASSYSRHKAKNIQYF. J is TRBJ2-4 and V is TRBV6-5, with no clear D. Looked up from germline, CDR1 is MNHEY and CDR2 is SVGAGI. V gave up 0 bases and J gave up 0 bases, with 9 bases separating them. The CDR3 is 16 amino acids.

The chain carries TRBV4-2 and TRBJ2-5; TRBD2 agrees at 11 bases. The V gene end was trimmed by 4 bases and the J gene end by 5 bases; junction bases not matched to a gene: 6. The CDR3 is 15 amino acids. Germline loops: CDR1 LGHNA, CDR2 YNFKEQ. The CDR3 region has the DNA TGTGCCAGCAGCCCCCGGACTAGCGGGTTCGAGACCCAGTACTTC. It encodes CASSPRTSGFETQYF.

The sample holds one count of this clone. V usage is TRBV2 and J usage is TRBJ2-2, with 8 bases aligning to TRBD1. V trimming: 6 bases; J trimming: 6 bases; junction bases outside the gene matches: 15. The CDR3 runs 17 residues. The germline V gene has CDR1 SNHLY and CDR2 FYNNEI. This chain's CDR3 is CASSWHLGQGAPGELFF. The CDR3 nucleotides read TGTGCCAGCAGCTGGCATTTGGGCCAGGGGGCTCCCGGGGAGCTGTTTTTT. Full variable domain (outside the CDR3, taken from reference TRBV2 and TRBJ2-2): EPEVTQTPSHQVTQMGQEVILRCVPISNHLYFYWYRQILGQKVEFLVSFYNNEISEKSEIFDDQFSVERPDGSNFTLKIRSTKLEDSAMYFCASSWHLGQGAPGELFFGEGSRLTVL.

The rearrangement links TRBV5-6 to TRBJ2-6; D unresolved. The V and J ends lost 5 bases and 2 bases respectively, with 11 bases between them. This CDR3 spans 15 amino acids. Germline V gene lookup returns CDR1 SGHDT and CDR2 YYEEEE. The CDR3 protein is CASSVMTAGANVLTF. The CDR3 DNA follows: TGTGCCAGCAGTGTGATGACCGCTGGGGCCAACGTCCTGACTTTC. Supplemented by reference TRBV5-6 and TRBJ2-6, the full variable domain reads DAGVTQSPTHLIKTRGQQVTLRCSPKSGHDTVSWYQQALGQGPQFIFQYYEEEERQRGNFPDRFSGHQFPNYSSELNVNALLLGDSALYLCASSVMTAGANVLTFGAGSRLTVL.

This chain joins TRBV6-1 and TRBJ2-5, with TRBD2 identical over 10 bases. Germline V gene data show CDR1 as MNHNS and CDR2 as SASEGT. The J segment lost 5 bases and the V segment lost 2 bases, leaving 11 bases of the junction unmatched. CDR3 length equals 17 residues. CDR3 region: CASSESLAKRGGETQYF. In nucleotides, the CDR3 is TGTGCCAGCAGTGAATCCCTAGCGAAGCGGGGGGGGGAGACCCAGTACTTC.

The chain uses TRBV6-5 and TRBJ1-1; maybe TRBD1 (5 bases). Germline V gene sequence: CDR1 MNHEY, CDR2 SVGAGI. The V gene lost 6 bases and the J gene lost 1 base, with 9 bases spanning the gap. The length of the CDR3 is 13 residues. The CDR3 sequence is CASRGDGNTEAFF. CDR3 DNA: TGTGCCAGCAGGGGGGACGGGAACACTGAAGCTTTCTTT.

On this clone itself: It is likely a read error: a sequence one base away is far more abundant. Other DNA sequences within the sample encode an identical CDR3. The genes are TRBV7-9 and TRBJ1-6; 9 positions agree with TRBD1. The CDR3 runs to 14 residues. The germline CDR1 and CDR2 sequences are SEHNR and FQNEAQ (reference sequence). CDR3 bases: TGCGCCAGCAGCACGGGACAGGGTTATTCACCCCTCCACTTT. It translates to CASSTGQGYSPLHF.

V is TRBV13 and J is TRBJ2-7; TRBD1 aligns across 7 bases. Trimming took 4 bases from V and 3 from J; bases not matched to a gene: 12. This CDR3 has 16 residues. Looked up from germline, CDR1 is PRHDT and CDR2 is FYEKMQ (reference sequence). The CDR3: CASSWASDRANYEQYF. The CDR3 DNA follows: TGTGCCAGCAGCTGGGCCAGCGACAGGGCCAACTACGAGCAGTACTTC.

The chain has TRBV30 and TRBJ1-1, with 8 positions matching TRBD1. The CDR3 sequence is 13 residues long. Trimming took 5 bases from V and 4 from J; bases not matched to a gene: 6. Germline CDR1 GTSNPN, CDR2 SVGIG (reference sequence). The CDR3 nucleotides are TGTGCCTGGGCCCTGACAGGGGCCACTGAAGCTTTCTTT. Its translation: CAWALTGATEAFF. The entire variable domain, with the rest obtained from reference TRBV30 and TRBJ1-1, is as follows: SQTIHQWPATLVQPVGSPLSLECTVEGTSNPNLYWYRQAAGRGLQLLFYSVGIGQISSEVPQNLSASRPQDRQFILSSKKLLLSDSGFYLCAWALTGATEAFFGQGTRLTVV.

The gene calls are TRBV4-1 and TRBJ1-2; possible D gene TRBD1, 5 bases. The CDR3 loop spans 14 amino acids. In germline, CDR1 is MGHRA, CDR2 YSYEKL. Trimming stripped 1 base from V and 4 bases from J, with 10 bases between. CDR3 DNA sequence: TGCGCCAGCAGCCAAGGAGGGGTTGGCTATGGCTACACCTTC. It is translated as CASSQGGVGYGYTF.

The gene calls are TRBV9 and TRBJ2-2; D is unresolved. V lost 3 bases to trimming and J lost 9 bases, with 6 bases between them. CDR1 and CDR2 from the germline V gene are SGDLS and YYNGEE. This CDR3 is built from 11 residues. Here the CDR3 reads CASSAGRELFF. The DNA of the CDR3 is TGTGCCAGCAGCGCTGGGAGGGAGCTGTTTTTT. The full variable domain, in which reference TRBV9 and TRBJ2-2 provide the parts outside the CDR3, is DSGVTQTPKHLITATGQRVTLRCSPRSGDLSVYWYQQSLDQGLQFLIQYYNGEERAKGNILERFSAQQFPDLHSELNLSSLELGDSALYFCASSAGRELFFGEGSRLTVL.

The chain uses TRBV19 and TRBJ1-1; 7 bases agree with TRBD1. Germline V gene lookup returns CDR1 LNHDA and CDR2 SQIVND (reference sequence). There are 14 residues in the CDR3. Trimming cost V 4 bases and J 1 base; bases outside gene matches: 3. Written as DNA, the CDR3 is TGTGCCAGTAGTACATACAGGGGGAACACTGAAGCTTTCTTT. Protein product: CASSTYRGNTEAFF.

CDR3 protein: CASSSTSGASTDTQYF. Here the CDR3 DNA reads TGCGCCAGCAGCTCGACTAGCGGGGCCAGCACAGATACGCAGTATTTT. The chain couples TRBV5-1 to TRBJ2-3, with 11 bases fitting TRBD2. This CDR3 contains 16 residues. Germline CDR1 is SGHRS and CDR2 is YFSETQ. Germline trimming cut 3 bases from V and 0 bases from J; bases unmatched to any gene: 3. Using reference TRBV5-1 and TRBJ2-3 for the parts outside the CDR3, the full variable domain is KAGVTQTPRYLIKTRGQQVTLSCSPISGHRSVSWYQQTPGQGLQFLFEYFSETQRNKGNFPGRFSGRQFSNSRSEMNVSTLELGDSALYLCASSSTSGASTDTQYFGPGTRLTVL.

For this clone: The junction departs from the called germline gene at one end, perhaps through a read error. The J gene is TRBJ2-2, the V gene TRBV4-1; possibly TRBD2 for D (5 bases). This CDR3 has 17 residues. Germline CDR1 MGHRA, CDR2 YSYEKL. Here the CDR3 reads CASSQVSLLANTGELFF. The CDR3 bases are TGCGCCAGCAGCCAAGTTTCTCTACTCGCGAACACCGGGGAACTGTTTTTT.